The 2 T cell receptor beta chains reported below all come from one sample, sequenced in a study of T cells in Graves' hyperthyroidism and ophthalmopathy. There were TCR beta CDR3 regions amplified from RNA transcripts. A set of HTBI primers served as the primers for a first-round RT-PCR of the TCR CDR3. Each CDR3 protein is one row after TCRdb ran MiXCR on the multiplex PCR reads. The repertoire has 550,000 to 700,000 distinct CDR3 sequences, around 46% of them found once; the top ten carry over 15%. Sample: peripheral blood or thyroid tissue (not recorded which). The receptors here all came from an adult woman with Graves' disease, either hyperthyroidism or ophthalmopathy (not recorded which).

This sequence joins TRBV24-1 and TRBJ2-2; 7 nucleotides align to TRBD1. Germline V CDR1 and CDR2: KGHDR, SFDVKD. V dropped 3 bases and J dropped 0; count of bases not matched to a gene: 3. The CDR3 spans 16 residues. The DNA for the CDR3 is TGTGCCACCAGTGATGCCGGGACAGCGAACACCGGGGAGCTGTTTTTT. Translated: CATSDAGTANTGELFF.

This sequence joins TRBV7-9 and TRBJ1-2, with TRBD1 identical over 9 bases. The CDR3 contains 13 residues. Germline CDR1 SEHNR, CDR2 FQNEAQ (reference sequence). Trimming removed 5 bases from V and 9 bases from J; junction bases left unmatched: 7. The DNA of the CDR3 is TGTGCCAGCAGCATGAAACAGGGGGCCAGCTACACCTTC. The encoded protein is CASSMKQGASYTF. The full variable domain, with the rest looked up from reference TRBV7-9 and TRBJ1-2, is DTGVSQNPRHKITKRGQNVTFRCDPISEHNRLYWYRQTLGQGPEFLTYFQNEAQLEKSRLLSDRFSAERPKGSFSTLEIQRTEQGDSAMYLCASSMKQGASYTFGSGTRLTVV.